These 8 T cell receptor beta chains were all obtained from the same sample, sequenced in a study of control samples from healthy donors and cancer patients. TCRdb keeps only in-frame clones here, not all; method: immunoSEQ multiplex PCR. This table has about 220,000 clones, roughly 94% appearing once. What was sequenced was blood. The receptors derive from a man over 45 in good health.

This clone was seen only once. This chain joins TRBV6-5 and TRBJ2-3, with D perhaps TRBD1 (5 bases). Deletions cut 2 bases from V and 3 bases from J, with 12 bases between. The germline CDR1 and CDR2 sequences are MNHEY and SVGAGI. The CDR3 has 15 residues. The CDR3 DNA reads as TGTGCCAGCAGTTACGCAGCAGGGAATACAGATACGCAGTATTTT. Its translation: CASSYAAGNTDTQYF.

V and J are TRBV6-6 and TRBJ1-5; tentative D call: TRBD1 (5 bases). Trimming pared 7 bases from V and 5 bases from J, leaving 15 bases between. Germline V CDR1 and CDR2: MNHNY, SVGAGI (reference sequence). This CDR3 contains 14 residues. This CDR3 reads CASTLTEGHQPQHF. The CDR3 region has the DNA TGTGCCAGCACCCTCACAGAGGGACATCAGCCCCAGCATTTT.

This chain links TRBV7-9 with TRBJ1-1; D remains ambiguous. There are 14 residues in the CDR3. CDR1 and CDR2 from the germline V gene are SEHNR and FQNEAQ (reference sequence). Trimming shortened V by 2 bases and J by 5 bases, and 12 bases separated the two germline ends. For the CDR3, the DNA is TGTGCCAGCAGCTTATATGCGGGATCGACTGAAGCTTTCTTT. Encoded protein: CASSLYAGSTEAFF.

The chain couples TRBV4-1 to TRBJ1-2; D is possibly TRBD1 (6 bases). With 2 bases removed from V and 0 bases from J, the gap between germline ends came to 10 bases. CDR3 length equals 15 residues. Looked up from germline, CDR1 is MGHRA and CDR2 is YSYEKL. CDR3 coding DNA: TGCGCCAGCAGCCAACTACAGGGTTCTAACTATGGCTACACCTTC. It specifies CASSQLQGSNYGYTF.

This chain connects TRBV7-9 to TRBJ1-1; possible D gene TRBD1, 5 bases. This CDR3 is 15 amino acids long. Germline V gene lookup returns CDR1 SEHNR and CDR2 FQNEAQ (reference sequence). V lost 6 bases and J lost 8, with 22 bases in between. CDR3 nucleotide sequence: TGTGCCAGCAGACAGTTAGGGGATCTGGTCTGGGAAGCTTTCTTT. It encodes CASRQLGDLVWEAFF.

CDR3 coding DNA: TGCGCCAGCAGTAGTAGGGGGGCAGATACGCAGTATTTT. It encodes CASSSRGADTQYF. The rearrangement uses TRBV5-1 and TRBJ2-3; tentatively, D is TRBD1 or TRBD2 (6 bases each). V lost 5 bases and J lost 4, with 11 bases in between. This CDR3 contains 13 residues. The germline V gene encodes CDR1 SGHRS and CDR2 YFSETQ.

The chain joins TRBV27 to TRBJ1-5; D gene ambiguous. The ends were cut back, 2 bases at V and 6 bases at J, with 11 bases in the middle. The length of the CDR3 is 14 residues. Germline assignment: CDR1 MNHEY and CDR2 SMNVEV (reference sequence). The CDR3 region has the DNA TGTGCCAGCAGTTTAATAGGGCGGGCTCAGCCCCAGCATTTT. Encoded protein: CASSLIGRAQPQHF.

This chain connects TRBV5-1 to TRBJ2-1; D is perhaps TRBD2 (7 bases). The V and J ends lost 4 bases and 7 bases respectively, with 18 bases between them. The CDR3 has 15 residues. Germline loops: CDR1 SGHRS, CDR2 YFSETQ. CDR3 DNA: TGCGCCAGCAGCCCCCTAGTCGGGGGGCTAAATGAGCAGTTCTTC. Its protein is CASSPLVGGLNEQFF.